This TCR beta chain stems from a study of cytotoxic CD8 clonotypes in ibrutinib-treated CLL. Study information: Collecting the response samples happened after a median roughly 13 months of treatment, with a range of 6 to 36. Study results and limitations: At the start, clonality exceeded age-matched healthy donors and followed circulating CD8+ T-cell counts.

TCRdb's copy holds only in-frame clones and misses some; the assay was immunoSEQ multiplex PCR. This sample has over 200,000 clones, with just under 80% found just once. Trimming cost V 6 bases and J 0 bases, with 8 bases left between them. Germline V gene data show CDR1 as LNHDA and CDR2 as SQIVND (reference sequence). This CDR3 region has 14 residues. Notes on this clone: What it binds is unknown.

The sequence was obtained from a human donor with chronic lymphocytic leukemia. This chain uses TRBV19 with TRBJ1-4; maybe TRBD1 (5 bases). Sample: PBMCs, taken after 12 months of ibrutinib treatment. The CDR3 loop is CASSRGSTNEKLFF. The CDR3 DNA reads TGTGCCAGTAGCCGGGGCTCAACTAATGAAAAACTGTTTTTT.